This section outlines one T cell receptor beta chain sequence together with its context. Its antigen is unknown. Clones were read by immunoSEQ multiplex PCR, and TCRdb kept only the in-frame ones, dropping some. The table has roughly 9,000 clones, 60% to 80% seen once; the top ten hold 67%. The CDR3 runs to 15 residues. In germline, CDR1 is LNHDA, CDR2 SQIVND (reference sequence). V was trimmed by 5 bases and J by 5 bases, leaving 19 bases between them. The sample comes from a study of siplizumab effects on memory and regulatory T cells. Study conclusions and caveats: Suppressive activity of Tregs proliferating in siplizumab cultures remained unconfirmed. Major contributors to the alloresponse seemed to be naive T cells, which also appeared more diverse than memory cells. Alloreactive clones mapping to unstimulated subsets formed only a minor fraction.

Sequencing used effector memory CD8+ T cells sorted from blood. Sample subset: unstimulated CD8+ effector memory T cells. The chain carries TRBV19 and TRBJ2-7; D gene uncertain. The TCR was taken from a human donor in good health. The CDR3 loop reads CASSLKGITFNEQYF. The CDR3 DNA is TGTGCCAGTAGTCTAAAAGGTATTACCTTCAACGAGCAGTACTTC.